This T cell receptor beta chain was captured by sequencing in a study of blood T cell repertoires in COVID-19 (dated by TCRdb to 2018 to 2020). For the wider study: The collaborator samples originated in the United States, Italy and Spain and spanned the acute and convalescent phases of COVID-19. The samples were drawn from two sources: the first 160 participants of the ongoing ImmuneRACE study, and over 1,000 subjects contributed by 6 global collaborators. A de-identified subject ID, COVID-19 status, age in years and sex were almost always included in the sample metadata. Where HLA class I and class II types were available, the types were taken from metadata supplied by the sample provider, not from assay-based typing. The repertoires were made available in a free public database intended to serve as a resource for research on the immune response to SARS-CoV-2. The dataset comprised deeply sampled blood TCRbeta repertoires from subjects exposed to, actively infected with, or recovered from COVID-19. The prospective study material was composed of cDNA or gDNA derived from T cells, B-cell-depleted T cells, or PBMCs.

The immunoSEQ Assay, a bias-controlled multiplex PCR, was used to amplify TCRbeta CDR3 regions from genomic DNA. As for the authors' bioinformatics: The number of nucleated cells in each sample was estimated from the amplification of reference gene primers within the assay. To quantify the absolute abundance of each unique TCRbeta CDR3 rearrangement, sequence reads were collapsed and filtered. For each sample, productive Simpson clonality was calculated by taking the square root of Simpson's diversity index across productive rearrangements. TCRdb holds this immuneACCESS table with in-frame rearrangements only. Some clones are missing; in checked studies, unresolved V genes explain under half, and the rest has no known cause. Clone size and V and J calls were adopted from that table, with D and trimming inferred from the DNA. The sample table records around 280,000 clones; 90% of these occur just once. The biggest ten clones account for around 1.7% of the sample.

Turning to this clone: Its antigen is currently not known. Per-base qualities were not stored, and no clone one base away is much larger.

In the prospective study, participants were roughly 18 to 90 years old, resided in approximately 25 geographic areas of the United States, and were enrolled through a virtual design. In the prospective study, participants were assigned to cohorts based on the clinical history participants reported in a screening survey and a study questionnaire. In the prospective study, whole blood, serum and a nasopharyngeal or oropharyngeal swab were collected from each participant by mobile phlebotomists. Additional blood draws and questionnaires over an approximately two-month period could optionally be provided by prospective study participants. Before DNA extraction, prospective study blood samples were shipped either frozen or at room temperature. For this chain, trimming is 2 bases at the V end and 5 bases at the J end, and the number of junction bases without a gene match is 6. CDR1 and CDR2 are drawn from the germline V gene: SGHRS, YFSETQ. Taken from cysteine to phenylalanine, the CDR3 has 14 residues. Only the CDR3 part of the read is kept: 42 bases, read in frame from the first base.

Here is what the overall study found, with its caveats: The amount of clinical and demographic metadata varied by source and participant and was provided uncurated.

The chain was built from TRBV5-1 and TRBJ2-5; TRBD1 matches 7 bases in the middle. This clonotype was obtained from a woman in her late teens or twenties with acute COVID-19. Material for sequencing was PBMCs or T cells enriched from blood (not recorded which). The sequence in DNA is TGCGCCAGCAGCTTATCAAGGGGGCTGGAGACCCAGTACTTC. It translates as CASSLSRGLETQYF.